Following are 8 T cell receptor beta chains from one sample sequenced in a study of vaccination effects on CD4 cells after COVID-19. No antigen is known for these receptors. The culture ran for roughly ten days before CD4+ T cells were isolated. Two doses of either BNT162b2 or mRNA-1273 were given to each participant. Generated by immunoSEQ multiplex PCR, the TCRdb table keeps only in-frame clones and is missing some. The sample consists of about 71,000 clones, around 79% of them appearing once. Here the sequenced sample was CD4+ T cells from PBMCs cultured without peptide, taken after COVID-19 vaccination. These receptors were obtained from a human donor who received a COVID-19 vaccine.

This rearrangement joins TRBV11-1 to TRBJ2-1, with 7 bases lining up with TRBD2. Germline V gene sequence: CDR1 SGHAT, CDR2 FQDESV (reference sequence). This CDR3 has 14 residues. With V trimmed by 4 bases and J by 4 bases, 4 bases remained unmatched. This chain's CDR3 is CASSWGLPYNEQFF. In nucleotides, the CDR3 is TGTGCCAGCAGCTGGGGACTACCTTACAATGAGCAGTTCTTC.

The chain employs TRBV10-3 and TRBJ2-3, with TRBD2 identical over 9 bases. The germline gives CDR1 ENHRY, CDR2 SYGVKD. CDR3 length equals 14 residues. The V and J ends lost 3 bases and 8 bases, in that order; junction bases with no gene match: 6. The CDR3: CAISEAGGGVTQYF. The CDR3 DNA follows: TGTGCCATCAGTGAAGCGGGGGGTGGTGTTACGCAGTATTTT.

The V gene is TRBV9, the J gene TRBJ2-3; weak D call: TRBD2 (5 bases). V was pared by 4 bases and J by 6 bases, with 15 bases between. The CDR3 totals 14 residues. Germline V lookup: CDR1 SGDLS, CDR2 YYNGEE. The CDR3 loop is CASSTREAPDTQYF. For the CDR3, the DNA is TGTGCCAGCAGCACCCGGGAAGCCCCCGATACGCAGTATTTT.

The genes are TRBV7-9 and TRBJ1-2; unclear D gene. The CDR3 runs to 12 residues. The V end lost 3 bases, the J end lost 3 bases, and 5 bases lay between the germline ends. Germline CDR1 reads SEHNR; CDR2 reads FQNEAQ (reference sequence). CDR3 protein: CASSFRDYGYTF. DNA of the CDR3: TGTGCCAGCAGCTTCCGGGACTATGGCTACACCTTC.

The chain recombines TRBV6-6 with TRBJ2-7; D remains ambiguous. Germline CDR1 and CDR2: MNHNY and SVGAGI (reference sequence). CDR3 length equals 14 residues. The ends were cut back, 0 bases at V and 5 bases at J, with 11 bases in the middle. The CDR3 is CASSYSPLLHEQYV. Written as DNA, the CDR3 is TGTGCCAGCAGTTACTCACCCCTGTTGCACGAGCAGTACGTC.

The J gene is TRBJ2-1, the V gene TRBV5-4; 7 nucleotides agree with TRBD2. The CDR3 runs 14 residues. The trim removed 3 bases at V and 5 bases at J, leaving 5 bases unmatched. The germline CDR1 and CDR2 sequences are SGHNT and YYREEE (reference sequence). This CDR3 is CASSWGGTDNEQFF. The CDR3 region has the DNA TGTGCCAGCAGCTGGGGGGGGACTGACAATGAGCAGTTCTTC.

The CDR3 sequence: CSGVGALNTEAFF. The CDR3 nucleotides read TGCAGCGGAGTAGGGGCCCTGAACACTGAAGCTTTCTTT. The V gene is TRBV29-1, the J gene TRBJ1-1; D is possibly TRBD1 (5 bases). V gave up 7 bases and J gave up 0 bases, with 12 bases separating them. Germline V gene sequence: CDR1 SQVTM, CDR2 ANQGSEA. The CDR3 length is 13 residues.

This chain connects TRBV5-1 to TRBJ2-1; D ambiguous. The germline gives CDR1 SGHRS, CDR2 YFSETQ. V was clipped by 5 bases and J by 10 bases, with 10 bases between them. The CDR3 covers 11 residues. CDR3 DNA sequence: TGCGCCAGCAGGCTAGACATAGAGCAGTTCTTC. Amino acids: CASRLDIEQFF.